Shown below are 30 T cell receptor beta chains from a single sample sequenced in a study of T cell responses to AZD1222 COVID-19 vaccine. Profiling relied on immunoSEQ multiplex PCR, and the TCRdb table lists in-frame clones only, not all of them. Of about 150,000 clones in the sample, approximately 89% were seen once. The sequenced sample was peripheral blood, obtained on day 0 of AZD1222 vaccination. The receptor source for this set is an adult in good health.

The chain joins TRBV3-1 (or the pseudogene TRBV3-2) to TRBJ1-5; the match to TRBD1 covers 7 bases. The CDR3 contains 13 residues. The germline gives CDR1 LGHDT, CDR2 YNNKEL (reference sequence). Trimming removed 5 bases from V and 7 bases from J; junction bases left unmatched: 5. CDR3 in amino acids: CASSLQGSQPQHF. The CDR3 nucleotides are TGTGCCAGCAGCTTACAGGGGAGCCAGCCCCAGCATTTT.

This chain links TRBV5-3 with TRBJ2-5; TRBD1 aligns across 9 bases. TRBV5-3 is annotated as an ORF whose role is uncertain. Trimming cost V 5 bases and J 1 base; bases outside gene matches: 6. This CDR3 comprises 15 residues. For the CDR3, the DNA is TGTGCCAGAAGTGTGGACAGGGGCGGCCAAGAGACCCAGTACTTC. As protein: CARSVDRGGQETQYF.

The V and J genes are TRBV10-3 and TRBJ1-4, with unresolved D. This CDR3 region has 13 residues. Deletions cut 6 bases from V and 0 bases from J, with 5 bases between. Germline V gene sequence: CDR1 ENHRY, CDR2 SYGVKD. CDR3 in amino acids: CAIRDATNEKLFF. The CDR3 DNA sequence: TGTGCCATCAGAGATGCAACTAATGAAAAACTGTTTTTT.

This clone has only one observation. CDR3 region: CASSSGIKNIQYF. The CDR3 DNA is TGTGCCAGCAGTTCCGGGATAAAAAACATTCAGTACTTC. The gene calls are TRBV27 and TRBJ2-4, with D tentatively TRBD2 (5 bases). The V end lost 4 bases, the J end lost 4 bases, and 8 bases lay between the germline ends. The CDR3 spans 13 residues. The germline V gene has CDR1 MNHEY and CDR2 SMNVEV (reference sequence).

The chain links TRBV4-2 to TRBJ2-4; 8 nucleotides agree with TRBD2. Germline-derived CDR1 and CDR2 are LGHNA and YNFKEQ. The CDR3 covers 17 residues. With V trimmed by 0 bases and J by 0 bases, 4 bases remained unmatched. For the CDR3, the DNA is TGTGCCAGCAGCCAAGAAACTAGCGGACTAGCCAAAAACATTCAGTACTTC. Translation: CASSQETSGLAKNIQYF.

The chain carries TRBV5-5 and TRBJ2-7, with 10 nucleotides matching TRBD2. Germline V CDR1 and CDR2: SGHKS, YYEKEE (reference sequence). With V trimmed by 3 bases and J by 9 bases, 6 bases remained unmatched. This CDR3 has 13 amino acids. As DNA, the CDR3 is TGTGCCAGCAGCTCCACCAAGCGGGAGGGGCAGTACTTC. Amino acids: CASSSTKREGQYF. The full variable domain, in which reference TRBV5-5 and TRBJ2-7 provide the parts outside the CDR3, is DAGVTQSPTHLIKTRGQQVTLRCSPISGHKSVSWYQQVLGQGPQFIFQYYEKEERGRGNFPDRFSARQFPNYSSELNVNALLLGDSALYLCASSSTKREGQYFGPGTRLTVT.

The V call is TRBV5-6, the J call TRBJ1-2; D might be TRBD1 (5 bases). This CDR3 has 16 residues. Trimming stripped 0 bases from V and 0 bases from J, with 12 bases between. CDR1 SGHDT and CDR2 YYEEEE come from the germline V gene. The CDR3 DNA sequence: TGTGCCAGCAGCTTGGCCGGGGAGACAGCTAACTATGGCTACACCTTC. Residues: CASSLAGETANYGYTF.

This clone was observed a single time. V and J are TRBV24-1 and TRBJ2-3; D perhaps matches TRBD2 (6 bases). V gave up 1 base and J gave up 2 bases, with 12 bases separating them. From germline, CDR1 is KGHDR and CDR2 SFDVKD. This CDR3 spans 16 amino acids. The CDR3 reads CATSDFGGGPTDTQYF. In DNA form, the CDR3 reads TGTGCCACCAGTGATTTTGGGGGAGGACCCACAGATACGCAGTATTTT.

This sequence joins TRBV13 and TRBJ2-7; TRBD2 aligns across 8 bases. This CDR3 comprises 15 residues. Germline CDR1 and CDR2: PRHDT and FYEKMQ (reference sequence). V gave up 5 bases and J gave up 6 bases; unmatched junction bases: 12. The CDR3 sequence: CASSPRVAGRREQYF. The CDR3 nucleotides are TGTGCCAGCAGCCCTCGGGTAGCGGGACGTCGCGAGCAGTACTTC.

DNA of the CDR3: TGTGCCAGCAGCTTATCAGCGGGGCCGGATGAGACCCAGTACTTC. It translates to CASSLSAGPDETQYF. The V and J genes are TRBV7-2 and TRBJ2-5; 7 positions agree with TRBD2. Germline trimming cut 2 bases from V and 5 bases from J; bases unmatched to any gene: 8. This CDR3 spans 15 amino acids. The germline V gene has CDR1 SGHTA and CDR2 FQGNSA.

The chain uses TRBV12-3 or TRBV12-4 and TRBJ2-2; D might be TRBD1 (5 bases). This CDR3 is 13 amino acids long. The ends were cut back, 5 bases at V and 8 bases at J, with 12 bases in the middle. CDR3 bases: TGTGCCAGCAGTCCAGGGTCGGCAGGGGAGCTGTTTTTT. This encodes CASSPGSAGELFF.

This clone was counted once. DNA for the CDR3: TGTGCCAGCAGCCGCAGACACTCAACTAATGAAAAACTGTTTTTT. Amino acid sequence: CASSRRHSTNEKLFF. This chain joins TRBV14 and TRBJ1-4, with D unresolved. CDR1 is SGHDN and CDR2 is FVKESK in the germline V gene. The CDR3 covers 15 residues. V gave up 4 bases and J gave up 0 bases, with 9 bases separating them.

Only one count was recorded for this clone. This sequence joins TRBV3-1 (or the pseudogene TRBV3-2) and TRBJ1-5, with a tentative D call TRBD1 (5 bases). The CDR3 is made up of 16 amino acids. Germline-derived CDR1 and CDR2 are LGHDT and YNNKEL (reference sequence). Trimming left V 1 base short and J 4 bases short, with 14 bases between. Written as DNA, the CDR3 is TGTGCCAGCAGCCAAGCTCATCTGACAGATAATCAGCCCCAGCATTTT. Encoded protein: CASSQAHLTDNQPQHF.

The rearrangement uses TRBV5-8 and TRBJ2-3, with D tentatively TRBD1 (5 bases). CDR1 is SGHTS and CDR2 is YDEGEE in the germline V gene. The CDR3 has 17 amino acids. V was clipped by 1 base and J by 2 bases, with 17 bases between them. CDR3 nucleotide sequence: TGTGCCAGCAGCTTGAGGGCAGGGTTTACCCTCACAGATACGCAGTATTTT. Translation: CASSLRAGFTLTDTQYF.

The gene calls are TRBV4-3 and TRBJ2-1; TRBD2 matches 8 bases. This CDR3 has 17 amino acids. The germline CDR1 and CDR2 sequences are LGHNA and YSLEER. The V gene end was trimmed by 2 bases and the J gene end by 7 bases; junction bases not matched to a gene: 13. CDR3 DNA sequence: TGCGCCAGCAGCCAATCCGCGGGGGGCCCGTTCTGGAATGAGCAGTTCTTC. Its translation: CASSQSAGGPFWNEQFF.

The gene calls are TRBV5-1 and TRBJ1-3; D not resolved. The CDR3 is made up of 16 amino acids. Trimming took off 0 bases at V and 4 bases at J, with 14 bases between the two ends. Germline CDR1 and CDR2: SGHRS and YFSETQ. The CDR3 coding sequence is TGCGCCAGCAGCTTGGACCGCCCGACCACCGGAAACACCATATATTTT. Residues: CASSLDRPTTGNTIYF. Filled out from reference TRBV5-1 and TRBJ1-3, the complete variable domain reads KAGVTQTPRYLIKTRGQQVTLSCSPISGHRSVSWYQQTPGQGLQFLFEYFSETQRNKGNFPGRFSGRQFSNSRSEMNVSTLELGDSALYLCASSLDRPTTGNTIYFGEGSWLTVV.

The CDR3 coding sequence is TGTGCCAGCAGTCCAATCACAAAGAACACTGAAGCTTTCTTT. Residues: CASSPITKNTEAFF. V usage is TRBV27 and J usage is TRBJ1-1, with D unclear. Trimming pared 5 bases from V and 1 base from J, leaving 11 bases between. Germline CDR1 is MNHEY and CDR2 is SMNVEV (reference sequence). CDR3 size: 14 residues.

This rearrangement joins TRBV21-1 to TRBJ2-3; the table's D call of TRBD2 was not tested on the DNA. TRBV21-1 is classified as a pseudogene. This CDR3 spans 15 amino acids. The CDR3 loop reads CASSRKRGCTDTQYF. Written as DNA, the CDR3 is TGTGCCAGCAGCAGGAAGCGGGGCTGCACAGATACGCAGTATTTT.

The gene calls are TRBV28 and TRBJ2-3, with 10 bases fitting TRBD2. CDR1 is MDHEN, CDR2 SYDVKM, per germline. The V segment lost 3 bases and the J segment 6 bases; nucleotides outside the gene matches: 3. The CDR3 is 14 amino acids. CDR3 in amino acids: CASSFLAGEDTQYF. DNA for the CDR3: TGTGCCAGCAGTTTTCTAGCGGGAGAGGATACGCAGTATTTT.

This rearrangement joins TRBV12-3 or TRBV12-4 to TRBJ2-7; 8 nucleotides match TRBD2. Trimming removed 5 bases from V and 6 bases from J; junction bases left unmatched: 3. This CDR3 has 12 residues. CDR3 residues: CASSPREGEQYF. The CDR3 nucleotides are TGTGCCAGCAGTCCCCGGGAGGGCGAGCAGTACTTC.

This clone was seen more than once but under ten times. The CDR3 is CASSLGGRGHGEQYF. CDR3 in DNA: TGTGCCAGCAGCTTGGGCGGGAGGGGACACGGAGAGCAGTACTTC. The chain links TRBV5-6 to TRBJ2-7, with 9 nucleotides matching TRBD2. This CDR3 is 15 amino acids long. Germline CDR1 reads SGHDT; CDR2 reads YYEEEE. V dropped 0 bases and J dropped 7; count of bases not matched to a gene: 8.

V is TRBV7-3 and J is TRBJ2-4, with 14 bases identical to TRBD2. CDR1 and CDR2 (germline): SGHTA, FQGTGA. The V segment lost 6 bases and the J segment 5 bases; nucleotides outside the gene matches: 15. The CDR3 is 19 amino acids. Here the CDR3 DNA reads TGTGCCAGCAGACCGGTACGGGGACTAGCGGGAGTAAGGGAAAACATTCAGTACTTC. It codes for CASRPVRGLAGVRENIQYF.

This clone has only one observation. The V gene is TRBV7-9, the J gene TRBJ2-3; 12 bases align to TRBD2. This CDR3 is built from 15 residues. Germline CDR1 and CDR2: SEHNR and FQNEAQ (reference sequence). Germline trimming cut 3 bases from V and 12 bases from J; bases unmatched to any gene: 10. The CDR3 reads CASSLTSGGPISQYF. Here the CDR3 DNA reads TGTGCCAGCAGCTTGACTAGCGGGGGCCCCATATCCCAGTATTTT. Combining the CDR3 with reference TRBV7-9 and TRBJ2-3 gives the whole variable domain DTGVSQNPRHKITKRGQNVTFRCDPISEHNRLYWYRQTLGQGPEFLTYFQNEAQLEKSRLLSDRFSAERPKGSFSTLEIQRTEQGDSAMYLCASSLTSGGPISQYFGPGTRLTVL.

The genes are TRBV19 and TRBJ1-2, with D possibly TRBD1 on 6 matching bases. This CDR3 contains 14 residues. CDR1 is LNHDA and CDR2 is SQIVND in the germline V gene (reference sequence). V dropped 6 bases and J dropped 3 bases, with 14 bases sitting between them. The DNA of the CDR3 is TGTGCCAGTAGAGGCCCGGACAGCTACTATGGCTACACCTTC. Encoded protein: CASRGPDSYYGYTF. The entire variable domain, with the rest obtained from reference TRBV19 and TRBJ1-2, is as follows: DGGITQSPKYLFRKEGQNVTLSCEQNLNHDAMYWYRQDPGQGLRLIYYSQIVNDFQKGDIAEGYSVSREKKESFPLTVTSAQKNPTAFYLCASRGPDSYYGYTFGSGTRLTVV.

J is TRBJ2-7 and V is TRBV7-2; the D is unclear. The CDR3 extends over 16 amino acids. Trimming shortened V by 1 base and J by 7 bases, and 20 bases separated the two germline ends. CDR1 and CDR2 (germline): SGHTA, FQGNSA. CDR3 sequence: CASSLVGQSGVGEQYF. The DNA for the CDR3 is TGTGCCAGCAGCTTAGTGGGTCAGAGTGGTGTCGGGGAGCAGTACTTC.

The chain joins TRBV28 to TRBJ2-1, with 8 bases identical to TRBD1. The CDR3 length is 13 residues. Germline V gene sequence: CDR1 MDHEN, CDR2 SYDVKM. J lost 9 bases, V lost 3 bases, and 4 bases had no gene match. The CDR3 protein is CASSFQGAVEQFF. CDR3 bases: TGTGCCAGCAGTTTTCAGGGGGCGGTTGAGCAGTTCTTC.

V is TRBV6-6 and J is TRBJ1-3; D not resolved. This CDR3 contains 15 residues. Trimming pared 2 bases from V and 2 bases from J, leaving 10 bases between. Per the germline V gene, CDR1 is MNHNY and CDR2 is SVGAGI (reference sequence). For the CDR3, the DNA is TGTGCCAGCAGTTACGAAGGATCTACTGGAAACACCATATATTTT. This sequence encodes CASSYEGSTGNTIYF.

The chain combines TRBV7-2 with TRBJ2-4, with D perhaps TRBD2 (6 bases). The CDR3 runs to 17 residues. Germline V gene sequence: CDR1 SGHTA, CDR2 FQGNSA. V lost 4 bases and J lost 5, with 21 bases in between. CDR3 sequence: CASSYSPPAGYENIQYF. CDR3 sequence (DNA): TGTGCCAGCAGCTACTCACCCCCGGCGGGGTACGAAAACATTCAGTACTTC.

The chain is built from TRBV6-1 and TRBJ1-1; D ambiguous. Germline V gene data show CDR1 as MNHNS and CDR2 as SASEGT. Between the trimmed V and J ends, which lost 3 bases and 1 base, there was a span of 6 bases. The CDR3 runs 13 residues. CDR3: CASSEARNTEAFF. In DNA, the CDR3 is TGTGCCAGCAGTGAGGCAAGGAACACTGAAGCTTTCTTT.

The chain is built from TRBV7-2 and TRBJ1-2; TRBD1 matches 8 bases. CDR3 size: 13 residues. Germline CDR1 SGHTA, CDR2 FQGNSA. After removal of 5 bases from V and 4 bases from J, the junction contained 3 bases not matched to a gene. The chain's CDR3 is CASSVDRVYGYTF. Here the CDR3 DNA reads TGTGCCAGCAGCGTGGACAGGGTCTATGGCTACACCTTC. Full variable domain (rest looked up from reference TRBV7-2 and TRBJ1-2): GAGVSQSPSNKVTEKGKDVELRCDPISGHTALYWYRQSLGQGLEFLIYFQGNSAPDKSGLPSDRFSAERTGGSVSTLTIQRTQQEDSAVYLCASSVDRVYGYTFGSGTRLTVV.